This is a list of T cell receptor beta chains from one sample in a study of cytomegalovirus exposure and HLA in healthy donors. Method: immunoSEQ multiplex PCR; TCRdb's copy keeps in-frame clones and lacks some. The sample shows tens of thousands of clones, less than 80% of them seen only once. The sequencing input was PBMCs. These receptors were taken from a woman aged 45-65 years in good health and CMV-seropositive. Each CDR3 is given with its conserved first and last residue. D genes are given only for firm matches. The size field is filled for only some rows; it gives once, few, many or a size class.

v_gene	j_gene	d_gene	abundance	CDR3aa	CDR3nt
TRBV9	TRBJ2-2	TRBD2	-	CASSVRGLAGNTGELFF	TGTGCCAGCAGCGTGAGAGGACTAGCCGGGAACACCGGGGAGCTGTTTTTT
TRBV6-5	TRBJ2-7	TRBD1	-	CASSFTGQGAYEQYF	TGTGCCAGCAGTTTCACGGGACAGGGGGCGTACGAGCAGTACTTC
TRBV4-2	TRBJ2-1	TRBD2	-	CASSQEGTSGGTVYEQFF	TGTGCCAGCAGCCAAGAAGGGACTAGCGGGGGGACGGTTTATGAGCAGTTCTTC
TRBV9	TRBJ2-5	-	few	CASSVAYYHSETQYF	TGTGCCAGCAGCGTAGCTTATTATCACTCAGAGACCCAGTACTTC
TRBV2	TRBJ2-1	-	few	CASTEGIGGGQFF	TGTGCCAGCACCGAAGGGATTGGGGGAGGGCAGTTCTTC
TRBV10-2	TRBJ2-1	-	once	CASSEWGGSYNEQFF	TGCGCCAGCAGTGAGTGGGGTGGGAGCTACAATGAGCAGTTCTTC
TRBV9	TRBJ2-3	TRBD1	-	CASSPFGTGGADTQYF	TGTGCCAGCAGCCCCTTCGGGACAGGGGGGGCAGATACGCAGTATTTT
TRBV25-1	TRBJ2-7	TRBD2	-	CASSDRTRRYEQYF	TGTGCCAGCAGTGACCGGACTAGGCGATACGAGCAGTACTTC
TRBV6-5	TRBJ1-4	-	few	CASSPQVTNEKLFF	TGTGCCAGCAGTCCCCAGGTGACTAATGAAAAACTGTTTTTT
TRBV7-3	TRBJ2-3	TRBD2	few	CASSSGGADTQYF	TGTGCCAGCAGCTCGGGAGGAGCGGATACGCAGTATTTT
TRBV14	TRBJ1-2	-	-	CASSPPRANYGYTF	TGTGCCAGCAGCCCGCCGAGGGCTAACTATGGCTACACCTTC
TRBV4-2	TRBJ2-2	TRBD2	-	CASRRTSGGPNTGELFF	TGTGCCAGCAGAAGGACTAGCGGGGGGCCTAACACCGGGGAGCTGTTTTTT
TRBV2	TRBJ2-1	-	-	CASSAGGYNEQFF	TGTGCCAGCAGTGCGGGTGGGTACAATGAGCAGTTCTTC
TRBV9	TRBJ2-2	-	-	CASSSTGTGELFF	TGTGCCAGCAGCTCGACCGGGACCGGGGAGCTGTTTTTT
TRBV5-1	TRBJ2-1	TRBD1	-	CASSLQGGSGRPRNEQFF	TGCGCCAGCAGCCTACAAGGGGGCAGCGGAAGGCCTCGGAATGAGCAGTTCTTC
TRBV14	TRBJ2-7	-	once	CASSQFGSNYEQYF	TGTGCCAGCAGCCAATTTGGTAGTAACTACGAGCAGTACTTC
TRBV2	TRBJ1-2	TRBD1	-	CARKGQGEGYTF	TGTGCCAGGAAAGGACAGGGAGAAGGCTACACCTTC
TRBV7-9	TRBJ1-1	TRBD1	few	CASTKDRGLEAFF	TGTGCCAGCACCAAAGACAGGGGACTCGAAGCTTTCTTT
TRBV2	TRBJ2-1	TRBD1	-	CASTGDRVLYNEQFF	TGTGCCAGCACCGGGGACAGGGTATTGTACAATGAGCAGTTCTTC
TRBV19	TRBJ1-1	TRBD1	few	CASRRTGMNTEAFF	TGTGCCAGTAGGAGGACAGGGATGAACACTGAAGCTTTCTTT
TRBV12-5	TRBJ1-1	-	-	CASVPYQGNTEAFF	TGTGCTAGTGTCCCCTATCAGGGGAACACTGAAGCTTTCTTT
TRBV7-6	TRBJ1-5	TRBD1	-	CASSAQGADNQPQHF	TGTGCCAGCAGCGCGCAGGGGGCGGACAATCAGCCCCAGCATTTT
TRBV6-5	TRBJ1-2	-	-	CASSPHKDGYTF	TGTGCCAGCAGTCCCCACAAAGATGGCTACACCTTC
TRBV5-1	TRBJ2-3	-	-	CASSLDRTRDTQYF	TGCGCCAGCAGCTTGGATAGGACTCGGGATACGCAGTATTTT
TRBV5-1	TRBJ1-6	TRBD1	-	CASSLGYLGQANSPLHF	TGCGCCAGCAGCTTGGGATATTTGGGACAGGCAAATTCACCCCTCCACTTT
TRBV10-1	TRBJ2-3	TRBD1	-	CASSGLRTGGNTQYF	TGCGCCAGCAGTGGTTTACGGACAGGGGGTAATACGCAGTATTTT
TRBV2	TRBJ1-2	TRBD1	-	CASKLVGQGDNGYTF	TGTGCCAGCAAGCTCGTTGGACAGGGAGATAATGGCTACACCTTC
TRBV6-5	TRBJ2-7	-	-	CASSYDRESEQYF	TGTGCCAGCAGTTACGATCGGGAAAGTGAGCAGTACTTC
TRBV5-4	TRBJ2-5	-	-	CASSSGGNRVETQYF	TGTGCCAGCAGCTCGGGGGGAAACAGGGTTGAGACCCAGTACTTC
TRBV5-6	TRBJ1-2	TRBD1	once	CASSYPTGTEGYGYTF	TGTGCCAGCAGCTACCCTACCGGGACAGAAGGCTATGGCTACACCTTC
TRBV5-4	TRBJ2-5	-	-	CASGGARETQYF	TGTGCCAGCGGGGGGGCACGGGAGACCCAGTACTTC